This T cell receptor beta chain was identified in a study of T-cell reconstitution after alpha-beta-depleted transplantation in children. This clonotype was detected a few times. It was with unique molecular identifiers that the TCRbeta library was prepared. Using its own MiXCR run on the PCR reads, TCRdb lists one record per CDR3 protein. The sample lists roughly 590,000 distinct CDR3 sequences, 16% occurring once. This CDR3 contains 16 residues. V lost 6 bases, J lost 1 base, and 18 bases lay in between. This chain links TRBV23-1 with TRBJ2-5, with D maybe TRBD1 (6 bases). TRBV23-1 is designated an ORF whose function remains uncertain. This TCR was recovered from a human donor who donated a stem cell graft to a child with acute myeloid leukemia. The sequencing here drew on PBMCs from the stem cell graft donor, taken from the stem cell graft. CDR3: CASSRPDRRIQETQYF. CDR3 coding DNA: TGCGCCAGCAGCCGCCCAGACAGGAGAATCCAAGAGACCCAGTACTTC.